This is a list of T cell receptor beta chains from one sample in a study of T cell responses to AZD1222 COVID-19 vaccine. Assay: immunoSEQ multiplex PCR; the TCRdb copy retains only in-frame clones and omits some. This sample has about 120,000 clones, with around 86% found just once. The sample consisted of peripheral blood, taken on day 0 of AZD1222 vaccination. The receptors come from an adult in good health. Each CDR3 is given with its conserved first and last residue. The D gene is left open where the match is weak. Size tells how often a clone was seen (once, few, many) or the class of an expanded clone, and some rows leave it out.

NA	TRBJ1-5	TRBV15	NA	14	CATSVGFSNQPQHF	TGTGCCACCTCCGTCGGGTTCAGCAATCAGCCCCAGCATTTT
NA	TRBJ2-1	TRBV24-1	once	16	CATSVGSTSSYNEQFF	TGTGCCACCAGTGTCGGGTCAACGAGCTCCTACAATGAGCAGTTCTTC
NA	TRBJ2-1	TRBV10-2	NA	16	CASSYDPLRSYNEQFF	TGCGCCAGCAGTTATGACCCGCTTCGCTCCTACAATGAGCAGTTCTTC
NA	TRBJ1-5	TRBV28	NA	14	CASSLLGSNQPQHF	TGTGCCAGCAGTTTGTTGGGGAGCAATCAGCCCCAGCATTTT
TRBD1	TRBJ1-5	TRBV19	NA	15	CASRTVGQGPEPQHF	TGTGCCAGCCGGACGGTCGGACAGGGTCCGGAGCCCCAGCATTTT
TRBD1	TRBJ1-1	TRBV18	NA	13	CASSPATGEVAFF	TGTGCCAGCTCACCCGCGACAGGGGAGGTAGCTTTCTTT
NA	TRBJ1-1	TRBV19	NA	15	CASSIPGGANTEAFF	TGTGCCAGTAGTATCCCCGGGGGGGCGAACACTGAAGCTTTCTTT
NA	TRBJ1-4	TRBV4-2	once	14	CASSFGTKGEKLFF	TGTGCCAGCAGCTTTGGTACGAAAGGTGAAAAACTGTTTTTT
NA	TRBJ1-5	TRBV10-2	NA	15	CASSVQGIGNQPQHF	TGCGCCAGCAGTGTGCAGGGCATAGGCAATCAGCCCCAGCATTTT
NA	TRBJ1-4	TRBV27	NA	16	CASSSARQARVEKLFF	TGTGCCAGCAGTTCCGCTCGACAGGCCCGTGTTGAAAAACTGTTTTTT
NA	TRBJ1-5	TRBV27	NA	14	CASSRTDSNQPQHF	TGTGCCAGCAGCCGGACAGATAGCAATCAGCCCCAGCATTTT
NA	TRBJ1-2	TRBV28	once	11	CASSPPYGYTF	TGTGCCAGCAGTCCCCCATATGGCTACACCTTC
TRBD1	TRBJ1-4	TRBV6-5	NA	15	CASRNSGTGYEKLFF	TGTGCCAGCAGAAACAGCGGGACAGGATATGAAAAACTGTTTTTT
NA	TRBJ2-3	TRBV5-1	NA	15	CASSQKGGSTDTQYF	TGCGCCAGCAGCCAAAAAGGGGGGAGCACAGATACGCAGTATTTT
NA	TRBJ2-5	TRBV29-1	NA	12	CSVVGYQETQYF	TGCAGCGTTGTTGGTTACCAAGAGACCCAGTACTTC
NA	TRBJ2-2	TRBV20-1	NA	11	CSATPIGELFF	TGCAGTGCCACCCCGATCGGGGAGCTGTTTTTT
NA	TRBJ1-1	TRBV18	NA	13	CASSGGTNTEAFF	TGTGCCAGCTCTGGAGGGACGAACACTGAAGCTTTCTTT
TRBD1	TRBJ1-6	TRBV6-5	NA	14	CASSYSQGGSPLHF	TGTGCCAGCAGTTACTCGCAGGGGGGTTCACCCCTCCACTTT
TRBD2	TRBJ2-3	TRBV10-3	NA	13	CAIGAGGTDTQYF	TGTGCCATCGGTGCGGGGGGCACAGATACGCAGTATTTT
TRBD1	TRBJ1-2	TRBV7-9	NA	13	CASSSSGQGSYTF	TGTGCCAGCAGCTCTTCAGGACAGGGGAGCTACACCTTC
NA	TRBJ1-1	TRBV6-5	NA	13	CATLLQKNTEAFF	TGTGCCACCCTCTTACAAAAGAACACTGAAGCTTTCTTT
NA	TRBJ1-1	TRBV14	NA	14	CASSQRWGNTEAFF	TGTGCCAGCAGCCAACGGTGGGGGAACACTGAAGCTTTCTTT
TRBD1	TRBJ1-5	TRBV5-1	few	14	CASSLGQAGQPQHF	TGCGCCAGCAGCCTCGGACAGGCGGGTCAGCCCCAGCATTTT
TRBD1	TRBJ2-6	TRBV28	NA	18	CASRGRTGGLLGANVLTF	TGTGCCAGCAGGGGACGGACAGGGGGCCTCCTCGGGGCCAACGTCCTGACTTTC
TRBD2	TRBJ2-1	TRBV7-2	NA	14	CASRGAGGGNEQFF	TGTGCCAGCAGAGGAGCGGGAGGAGGAAATGAGCAGTTCTTC
NA	TRBJ1-3	TRBV10-3	NA	12	CAIRGTGNTIYF	TGTGCCATCAGGGGGACGGGAAACACCATATATTTT
NA	TRBJ2-7	TRBV3-1/TRBV3-2	NA	14	CASSQDSTSPSRYF	TGTGCCAGCAGCCAAGATTCGACCTCACCCTCCCGGTACTTC
NA	TRBJ1-2	TRBV20-1	NA	10	CSRSGDGYTF	TGCAGTAGGAGTGGGGATGGCTACACCTTC
TRBD2	TRBJ2-1	TRBV19	NA	18	CASSIRPSGASSYNEQFF	TGTGCCAGTAGTATTCGACCTAGCGGTGCCAGCTCCTACAATGAGCAGTTCTTC
NA	TRBJ2-1	TRBV18	NA	15	CASSPPTSSYNEQFF	TGTGCCAGCTCACCACCGACTAGCTCCTACAATGAGCAGTTCTTC
NA	TRBJ2-7	TRBV19	few	11	CASSTPGEQYF	TGTGCCAGTAGTACCCCGGGCGAGCAGTACTTC
TRBD2	TRBJ2-3	TRBV10-2	NA	14	CASGAGGFRGTQYF	TGCGCCAGCGGGGCGGGGGGCTTCCGGGGTACGCAGTATTTT
NA	TRBJ1-5	TRBV6-1	NA	11	CASSEIGLQHF	TGTGCCAGCAGTGAAATCGGCCTCCAGCATTTT
TRBD1	TRBJ2-3	TRBV6-4	NA	15	CASRPGQGATDTQYF	TGTGCCAGCAGGCCGGGACAGGGGGCTACAGATACGCAGTATTTT
NA	TRBJ2-3	TRBV1	NA	16	CTSSPPTSGRTDTQYF	TGCACCAGCAGCCCGCCTACTAGCGGGCGCACAGATACGCAGTATTTT
NA	TRBJ2-7	TRBV7-6	NA	15	CASSSTPGSSYEQYF	TGTGCCAGCAGCTCGACCCCAGGGAGCTCCTACGAGCAGTACTTC
NA	TRBJ2-1	TRBV6-6	NA	13	CASSYRTEREQFF	TGTGCCAGCAGTTACCGGACGGAGAGGGAGCAGTTCTTC
TRBD2	TRBJ2-3	TRBV28	NA	14	CASLLAGVGNTQYF	TGTGCCAGCCTCCTAGCGGGAGTCGGTAATACGCAGTATTTT
TRBD1	TRBJ1-1	TRBV2	NA	14	CASRPRTGETEAFF	TGTGCCAGCAGACCGAGGACAGGGGAGACTGAAGCTTTCTTT
NA	TRBJ2-5	TRBV12-3/TRBV12-4	NA	11	CASRGGETQYF	TGTGCCAGCAGGGGTGGAGAGACCCAGTACTTC
NA	TRBJ2-2	TRBV20-1	NA	11	CSALNTGELFF	TGCAGTGCTCTGAACACCGGGGAGCTGTTTTTT
NA	TRBJ1-1	TRBV13	NA	14	CASSLRSGGTEAFF	TGTGCCAGCAGCTTACGTTCGGGGGGTACTGAAGCTTTCTTT
NA	TRBJ1-5	TRBV27	NA	19	CASSTRPPLPRRGNQPQHF	TGTGCCAGCAGTACCCGCCCGCCTTTACCTCGCAGAGGCAATCAGCCCCAGCATTTT
TRBD1	TRBJ2-1	TRBV6-5	NA	15	CASSWQGVSYNEQFF	TGTGCCAGCAGCTGGCAGGGGGTTTCCTACAATGAGCAGTTCTTC
NA	TRBJ2-6	TRBV30	NA	16	CAWSVLGGGGANVLTF	TGTGCCTGGAGTGTACTAGGGGGAGGTGGGGCCAACGTCCTGACTTTC